What follows are 10 T cell receptor beta chains derived from one specimen sequenced in a study of T-cell reconstitution after alpha-beta-depleted transplantation in children. Using unique molecular identifiers, the investigators prepared the TCRbeta library. TCRdb itself ran the PCR reads through MiXCR, one entry per CDR3 protein. Of approximately 500,000 distinct CDR3 sequences listed, 20% to 30% are singletons. The sequences come from PBMCs, collected before TCRalphabeta/CD19-depleted stem cell transplant. These receptors came from a boy in the first two years of life with Wiskott-Aldrich syndrome, due to receive a stem cell transplant.

The chain employs TRBV11-3 and TRBJ2-1; maybe TRBD2 (6 bases). The CDR3 sequence is 14 residues long. V lost 1 base to trimming and J lost 6 bases, with 10 bases between them. In germline, CDR1 is SGHNT, CDR2 YENEEA. The CDR3 region is CASSLGGALNEQFF. In DNA, the CDR3 is TGTGCCAGCAGCTTAGGCGGGGCACTCAATGAGCAGTTCTTC. Full variable domain (outside the CDR3, taken from reference TRBV11-3 and TRBJ2-1): EAGVVQSPRYKIIEKKQPVAFWCNPISGHNTLYWYLQNLGQGPELLIRYENEEAVDDSQLPKDRFSAERLKGVDSTLKIQPAELGDSAVYLCASSLGGALNEQFFGPGTRLTVL.

The chain carries TRBV20-1 and TRBJ1-5; 9 nucleotides agree with TRBD1. CDR1 DFQATT and CDR2 SNEGSKA come from the germline V gene (reference sequence). The CDR3 runs to 15 residues. The V gene end was trimmed by 6 bases and the J gene end by 1 base; junction bases not matched to a gene: 7. The CDR3 coding sequence is TGCAGTGCCTCAGCCGGGACAGGGAGCAATCAGCCCCAGCATTTT. This translates into CSASAGTGSNQPQHF.

The gene calls are TRBV7-7 and TRBJ2-2; D gene uncertain. The CDR3 is made up of 13 amino acids. Germline CDR1 is SSHAT and CDR2 is FNYEAQ (reference sequence). V shed 7 bases and J shed 3 bases, with 9 bases lying between them. CDR3 sequence: CASNSKHTGELFF. The CDR3 DNA is TGTGCCAGCAACTCGAAGCACACCGGGGAGCTGTTTTTT.

This clonotype was counted between two and nine times. The chain recombines TRBV24-1 with TRBJ2-1; 14 nucleotides line up with TRBD2. The V and J ends lost 10 bases and 8 bases, in that order; junction bases with no gene match: 3. Germline CDR1 KGHDR, CDR2 SFDVKD. The CDR3 extends over 13 amino acids. The CDR3 loop reads CATGTSGSYEQFF. The CDR3 nucleotides are TGTGCCACTGGGACTAGCGGGAGCTATGAGCAGTTCTTC.

The chain has TRBV12-3 or TRBV12-4 and TRBJ2-1; 12 positions match TRBD1. The CDR3 is 17 amino acids. J lost 4 bases, V lost 5 bases, and 9 bases had no gene match. The CDR3 DNA sequence: TGTGCCAGCAGTCCATCGGGGGACAGGGGGCGTTACAATGAGCAGTTCTTC. Encoded protein: CASSPSGDRGRYNEQFF.

The rearrangement joins TRBV12-3 or TRBV12-4 to TRBJ2-3; D might be TRBD2 (6 bases). V shed 5 bases and J shed 0 bases, with 12 bases lying between them. CDR3 length equals 15 residues. The CDR3 coding sequence is TGTGCCAGCAGTCCCTGGGGGGTTAGCACAGATACGCAGTATTTT. Translated, it gives CASSPWGVSTDTQYF.

The chain joins TRBV20-1 to TRBJ2-7; 9 positions match TRBD2. The CDR3 is 13 amino acids. V trimming: 3 bases; J trimming: 3 bases; junction bases outside the gene matches: 3. CDR1 and CDR2 (germline): DFQATT, SNEGSKA (reference sequence). Here the CDR3 reads CSASETSGYEQYF. The CDR3 DNA reads as TGCAGTGCTAGTGAGACTAGCGGCTACGAGCAGTACTTC.

The chain uses TRBV4-1 and TRBJ2-7, with D unclear. CDR3 length equals 13 residues. Germline V gives CDR1 MGHRA, CDR2 YSYEKL. Trimming cost V 2 bases and J 4 bases, with 9 bases left between them. CDR3 nucleotide sequence: TGCGCCAGCAGCCAATTTTTACAATACGAGCAGTACTTC. It codes for CASSQFLQYEQYF.

This clonotype has a count of ten or more. The gene calls are TRBV5-1 and TRBJ2-1; D call uncertain. V was cut by 1 base and J by 8 bases, with 7 bases left in between. Per germline, CDR1 SGHRS and CDR2 YFSETQ. The CDR3 is 12 residues long. CDR3: CASSLLGDEQFF. DNA for the CDR3: TGCGCCAGCAGCTTGTTGGGTGATGAGCAGTTCTTC.

The chain is built from TRBV7-9 and TRBJ2-2; D gene uncertain. Germline V gene sequence: CDR1 SEHNR, CDR2 FQNEAQ (reference sequence). The V gene lost 1 base and the J gene lost 7 bases, with 10 bases spanning the gap. The CDR3 totals 14 residues. CDR3 sequence: CASSLGRNVGELFF. In DNA, the CDR3 is TGTGCCAGCAGCTTAGGCCGGAACGTCGGGGAGCTGTTTTTT. The full variable domain, in which reference TRBV7-9 and TRBJ2-2 provide the parts outside the CDR3, is DTGVSQNPRHKITKRGQNVTFRCDPISEHNRLYWYRQTLGQGPEFLTYFQNEAQLEKSRLLSDRFSAERPKGSFSTLEIQRTEQGDSAMYLCASSLGRNVGELFFGEGSRLTVL.